Listed below are T cell receptor beta chains from one sample, sequenced in a study of cytomegalovirus exposure and HLA in healthy donors. This table comes from immunoSEQ multiplex PCR, and its TCRdb copy is limited to in-frame clones, with some not included. This repertoire shows approximately 79,000 clones, roughly 79% found once; its top ten account for less than 2%. Sequencing was performed on PBMCs. The receptors shown here come from a man aged 35-49 years in good health and CMV-seronegative. Each CDR3 is given with its conserved first and last residue. The D gene is left open where the match is weak. Size is stated for part of the rows, as once, few or many counts, or as a class when the clone is expanded.

abundance	v_gene	j_gene	d_gene	CDR3aa	CDR3nt
NA	TRBV6-1	TRBJ1-5	NA	CASAGVNSNQPQHF	TGTGCCAGCGCAGGGGTTAATAGCAATCAGCCCCAGCATTTT
NA	TRBV6-5	TRBJ1-4	NA	CASSYMQATNEKLFF	TGTGCCAGCAGTTACATGCAGGCCACTAATGAAAAACTGTTTTTT
NA	TRBV7-9	TRBJ1-4	NA	CASSYSLATNEKLFF	TGTGCCAGCAGCTATAGCCTGGCAACTAATGAAAAACTGTTTTTT
NA	TRBV19	TRBJ1-5	TRBD1	CASSKQGGTNQPQHF	TGTGCCAGTAGCAAACAGGGGGGTACGAATCAGCCCCAGCATTTT
NA	TRBV5-1	TRBJ1-3	NA	CASSPYGTAGNTIYF	TGCGCCAGCAGCCCTTACGGAACAGCTGGAAACACCATATATTTT
NA	TRBV27	TRBJ2-7	TRBD1	CASGRDRVGYEQYF	TGTGCCAGCGGCCGGGACAGGGTCGGTTACGAGCAGTACTTC
NA	TRBV14	TRBJ1-3	NA	CASSQDAGSGNTIYF	TGTGCCAGCAGCCAAGACGCAGGGTCTGGAAACACCATATATTTT
once	TRBV13	TRBJ2-3	TRBD1	CASSLTSRGPHTQYF	TGTGCCAGCAGCTTAACGTCCAGGGGGCCCCATACGCAGTATTTT
NA	TRBV18	TRBJ2-1	NA	CASSPLADNEQFF	TGTGCCAGCTCACCCCTGGCCGACAATGAGCAGTTCTTC
NA	TRBV5-1	TRBJ1-3	NA	CASSLVGAGNTIYF	TGCGCCAGCAGCTTGGTCGGGGCTGGAAACACCATATATTTT
few	TRBV5-1	TRBJ2-1	TRBD2	CASSLGFGTSSNEQFF	TGCGCCAGCAGCTTGGGTTTCGGGACTAGCTCAAATGAGCAGTTCTTC
NA	TRBV6-5	TRBJ1-5	TRBD1	CASSVRDRRQPQHF	TGTGCCAGCAGTGTCCGGGACAGACGACAGCCCCAGCATTTT
few	TRBV4-1	TRBJ1-1	NA	CASSQGLQGTEAFF	TGCGCCAGCAGCCAAGGACTGCAGGGCACTGAAGCTTTCTTT
few	TRBV14	TRBJ2-7	TRBD2	CASSPSGASYEQYF	TGTGCCAGCAGCCCGAGCGGGGCCTCCTACGAGCAGTACTTC
NA	TRBV25-1	TRBJ2-1	NA	CASSSAGGSNEQFF	TGTGCCAGCAGCTCTGCTGGGGGGTCCAATGAGCAGTTCTTC
NA	TRBV28	TRBJ1-4	NA	CASSAQVTNEKLFF	TGTGCCAGCAGCGCGCAAGTAACTAATGAAAAACTGTTTTTT
NA	TRBV6-5	TRBJ2-3	NA	CASSYGLRTDTQYF	TGTGCCAGCAGTTACGGCTTACGCACAGATACGCAGTATTTT
NA	TRBV7-2	TRBJ2-7	NA	CASSSSRGNEQYF	TGTGCCAGCAGCAGTAGCCGGGGAAACGAGCAGTACTTC
NA	TRBV6-1	TRBJ2-5	TRBD1	CASSERDRGRVETQYF	TGTGCCAGCAGTGAGCGGGACAGGGGGCGTGTGGAGACCCAGTACTTC
NA	TRBV10-3	TRBJ2-1	TRBD2	CAISLSGSEQFF	TGTGCCATCAGTCTTAGCGGGAGTGAGCAGTTCTTC
NA	TRBV18	TRBJ2-1	TRBD2	CASSPGLAGVEQFF	TGTGCCAGCTCACCCGGACTAGCGGGAGTTGAGCAGTTCTTC
NA	TRBV29-1	TRBJ2-7	NA	CSVVGYPNLYEQYF	TGCAGCGTTGTGGGCTACCCGAACCTCTACGAGCAGTACTTC
NA	TRBV19	TRBJ2-1	TRBD2	CASSPKRGGVYNEQFF	TGTGCCAGTAGTCCAAAGCGCGGGGGGGTCTACAATGAGCAGTTCTTC
NA	TRBV7-9	TRBJ2-1	NA	CASSLTTGYNEQFF	TGTGCCAGCAGCTTGACGACAGGCTACAATGAGCAGTTCTTC
few	TRBV28	TRBJ2-7	TRBD2	CASWTSGSMSYEQYF	TGTGCCAGCTGGACTAGCGGGAGTATGTCCTACGAGCAGTACTTC
NA	TRBV29-1	TRBJ1-1	NA	CSVGGPWNTEAFF	TGCAGCGTCGGAGGCCCTTGGAACACTGAAGCTTTCTTT
NA	TRBV18	TRBJ1-1	NA	CASSPERQTEAFF	TGTGCCAGCTCACCAGAGAGACAGACTGAAGCTTTCTTT
NA	TRBV7-8	TRBJ2-5	TRBD2	CASSLGLAGNQETQYF	TGTGCCAGCAGCTTAGGCCTAGCGGGAAATCAAGAGACCCAGTACTTC
NA	TRBV19	TRBJ2-1	TRBD2	CASSSPRLAGVREQFF	TGTGCCAGTAGTAGTCCCCGACTAGCGGGAGTTCGGGAGCAGTTCTTC
NA	TRBV5-6	TRBJ1-5	TRBD1	CASSPGTGVQPQHF	TGTGCCAGCAGCCCCGGGACAGGGGTTCAGCCCCAGCATTTT
NA	TRBV2	TRBJ1-5	NA	CASSEVGGGNQPQHF	TGTGCCAGCAGTGAAGTCGGGGGAGGCAATCAGCCCCAGCATTTT
NA	TRBV7-9	TRBJ2-5	TRBD2	CASRPPLAGALQETQYF	TGTGCCAGCAGGCCACCCCTAGCGGGAGCCCTCCAAGAGACCCAGTACTTC
NA	TRBV10-3	TRBJ2-1	TRBD2	CAIKREVLDEQFF	TGTGCCATTAAGCGGGAGGTGTTGGATGAGCAGTTCTTC
NA	TRBV18	TRBJ1-5	NA	CASSRGTGDSNQPQHF	TGTGCCAGCTCACGCGGGACGGGGGATAGCAATCAGCCCCAGCATTTT
NA	TRBV19	TRBJ1-2	TRBD1	CASSIERTGRGHGYTF	TGTGCCAGTAGTATAGAGAGGACAGGGCGCGGGCATGGCTACACCTTC
NA	TRBV11-3	TRBJ2-7	TRBD2	CASSLGGSASYEQYF	TGTGCCAGCAGCTTGGGGGGGTCCGCGTCCTACGAGCAGTACTTC
NA	TRBV2	TRBJ1-2	NA	CASSATGFAEGYTF	TGTGCCAGCAGTGCCACGGGATTTGCAGAAGGCTACACCTTC
NA	TRBV28	TRBJ2-1	NA	CASSLSTGYSYNEQFF	TGTGCCAGCAGTTTATCTACCGGGTACTCCTACAATGAGCAGTTCTTC
NA	TRBV19	TRBJ2-7	TRBD1	CASSGTGYYEQYF	TGTGCCAGTTCCGGGACAGGGTACTACGAGCAGTACTTC
few	TRBV5-4	TRBJ2-7	TRBD1	CASSLSGTGFSGHEQYF	TGTGCCAGCAGCTTGTCCGGGACAGGGTTCTCAGGCCACGAGCAGTACTTC